The source of this T cell receptor (beta chain) is a study of shared clonotypes between healthy human individuals. Background on the study: A couple of women and three men aged 18 to 49 made up the donors. Findings and caveats of the study: It was expected that sequencing depth would affect clonotype sharing among donors.

Germline-derived CDR1 and CDR2 are SGHRS and YFSETQ. The CDR3 is 15 amino acids. With V trimmed by 1 base and J by 2 bases, 1 base remained unmatched. The repertoire was sequenced with immunoSEQ multiplex PCR; TCRdb's copy has only in-frame clones and lacks some. The profile shows 2 million or so clones, around 95% of them singletons. Notes on this clone: Its antigen remains unidentified. This specimen includes other DNA sequences encoding the same CDR3.

The chain uses TRBV5-1 and TRBJ2-2; TRBD2 aligns across 8 bases. The sequencing sample was made of naive CD4+ T cells sorted from blood. Regarding subset: CD45RA+ positively selected. The receptor was derived from a man aged 18 to 29 in good health. CDR3 nucleotide sequence: TGCGCCAGCAGCTTGAGCGGGAGAAACACCGGGGAGCTGTTTTTT. Protein sequence: CASSLSGRNTGELFF.